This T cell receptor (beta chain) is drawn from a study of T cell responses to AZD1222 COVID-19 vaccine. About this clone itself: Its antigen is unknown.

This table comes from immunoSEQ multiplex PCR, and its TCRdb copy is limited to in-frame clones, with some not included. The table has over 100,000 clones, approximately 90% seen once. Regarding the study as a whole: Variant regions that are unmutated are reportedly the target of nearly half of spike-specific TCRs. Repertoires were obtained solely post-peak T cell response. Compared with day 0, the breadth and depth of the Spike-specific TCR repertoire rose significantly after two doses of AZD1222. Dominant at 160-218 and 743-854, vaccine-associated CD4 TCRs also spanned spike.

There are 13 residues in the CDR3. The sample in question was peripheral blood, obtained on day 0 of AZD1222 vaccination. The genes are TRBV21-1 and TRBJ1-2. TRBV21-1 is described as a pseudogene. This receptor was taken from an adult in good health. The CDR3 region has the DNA TGTGCCAGCAGCAATCTCTGGGACTATGGCTACACCTTC. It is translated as CASSNLWDYGYTF.